These T cell receptor beta chains were read from a single sample in a study of CXCR3-negative and CXCR3-positive naive CD8 T cells. With the 5' RACE reads reprocessed, TCRdb shows one record per CDR3 protein and no DNA. The sample data list approximately 96,000 distinct CDR3 sequences. Sequencing was done on a sample of naive CXCR3+ CD8+ T cells from blood. Receptor source: a human donor in good health. Some clones in this sample may be carry-over from other donors' samples. Each CDR3 is given with its conserved first and last residue. The order of the fields is J gene, V gene, CDR3 protein.

j_call: TRBJ2-7
v_call: TRBV12-3/TRBV12-4
cdr3_aa: CASTGEPEQYF

j_call: TRBJ2-5
v_call: TRBV6-6
cdr3_aa: CASSWPGGETQYF

j_call: TRBJ1-4
v_call: TRBV29-1
cdr3_aa: CSGAAGINEKLFF

j_call: TRBJ2-7
v_call: TRBV28
cdr3_aa: CASSSTSGPYEQYF

j_call: TRBJ2-7
v_call: TRBV12-3/TRBV12-4
cdr3_aa: CASSRGQLDEQYF

j_call: TRBJ2-7
v_call: TRBV7-3
cdr3_aa: CASSLSAGLVYEQYF

j_call: TRBJ2-5
v_call: TRBV4-3
cdr3_aa: CASSQDREGGAGVTQETQYF

j_call: TRBJ2-7
v_call: TRBV29-1
cdr3_aa: CSAGTSGSYEQYF

j_call: TRBJ2-5
v_call: TRBV28
cdr3_aa: CASNKIAETQCF

j_call: TRBJ2-7
v_call: TRBV14
cdr3_aa: CASSQEAGTGYDYSYEQYF

j_call: TRBJ2-7
v_call: TRBV29-1
cdr3_aa: CSVATSFAYDQYF

j_call: TRBJ2-7
v_call: TRBV7-3
cdr3_aa: CASSPSSGGASGEQYF

j_call: TRBJ1-1
v_call: TRBV12-5
cdr3_aa: CASGGTANTEAFF

j_call: TRBJ2-7
v_call: TRBV28
cdr3_aa: CASRDRGSGYEQYF

j_call: TRBJ2-1
v_call: TRBV28
cdr3_aa: CASTLTGGIYNEQFF

j_call: TRBJ2-5
v_call: TRBV12-3/TRBV12-4
cdr3_aa: CASSLQGIQETQYF

j_call: TRBJ1-4
v_call: TRBV29-1
cdr3_aa: CSVDPPPGFNEKLFF

j_call: TRBJ2-2
v_call: TRBV20-1
cdr3_aa: CSAPDRNTGELFF

j_call: TRBJ1-5
v_call: TRBV30
cdr3_aa: CAWSAGQGGRQPQHF

j_call: TRBJ2-7
v_call: TRBV12-3/TRBV12-4
cdr3_aa: CASSLSGGNPYEQYF

j_call: TRBJ2-1
v_call: TRBV7-9
cdr3_aa: CASSLGGGVRCNEQFF

j_call: TRBJ2-1
v_call: TRBV15
cdr3_aa: CATSPPPRTSGGGHEQFF

j_call: TRBJ1-5
v_call: TRBV20-1
cdr3_aa: CSAREEGSNSNQPQHF

j_call: TRBJ2-7
v_call: TRBV12-3/TRBV12-4
cdr3_aa: CASREGQGDYEQYF

j_call: TRBJ2-3
v_call: TRBV7-2
cdr3_aa: CASSPSGGPTDTQYF

j_call: TRBJ2-1
v_call: TRBV18
cdr3_aa: CASSPPGTTNEQFF

j_call: TRBJ2-5
v_call: TRBV3-1
cdr3_aa: CASSQDEVGPDRPPPTYTETQYF

j_call: TRBJ2-6
v_call: TRBV6-1
cdr3_aa: CASSEASSGANVLTF

j_call: TRBJ2-7
v_call: TRBV28
cdr3_aa: CASSPPGDLSYEQYF

j_call: TRBJ1-2
v_call: TRBV7-2
cdr3_aa: CAIYPGHPEAVYGYTF

j_call: TRBJ2-1
v_call: TRBV5-1
cdr3_aa: CASSQTGHHGTYNEQFF

j_call: TRBJ2-1
v_call: TRBV6-5
cdr3_aa: CASSYPGQGMVNEQFF

j_call: TRBJ2-7
v_call: TRBV25-1
cdr3_aa: CASSVQGYEQYF

j_call: TRBJ2-3
v_call: TRBV5-1
cdr3_aa: CASSLSLLAGATDTQYF

j_call: TRBJ2-5
v_call: TRBV20-1
cdr3_aa: CSARLPLTVAGVQETQYF

j_call: TRBJ2-1
v_call: TRBV19
cdr3_aa: CASSPSGYEQFF

j_call: TRBJ2-7
v_call: TRBV6-5
cdr3_aa: CASSYLYEQYF

j_call: TRBJ2-3
v_call: TRBV25-1
cdr3_aa: CATTWGADTQYF

j_call: TRBJ2-3
v_call: TRBV6-4
cdr3_aa: CASSEVVVVGTDTQYF

j_call: TRBJ2-5
v_call: TRBV20-1
cdr3_aa: CSALSGSYQETQYF

j_call: TRBJ2-2
v_call: TRBV5-5
cdr3_aa: CASIGDRVNTGELFF

j_call: TRBJ2-7
v_call: TRBV28
cdr3_aa: CASSHRGPSYEQYF

j_call: TRBJ2-1
v_call: TRBV3-1
cdr3_aa: CASSQDFGSGPYNEQFF

j_call: TRBJ2-1
v_call: TRBV23-1
cdr3_aa: CASSQSPGVSSYNEQFF

j_call: TRBJ2-5
v_call: TRBV7-3
cdr3_aa: CASSLTGGQETQYF

j_call: TRBJ1-1
v_call: TRBV5-1
cdr3_aa: CASFEGPGNTEAFF

j_call: TRBJ2-7
v_call: TRBV7-6
cdr3_aa: CASSFGDTAYEQYF

j_call: TRBJ2-7
v_call: TRBV9
cdr3_aa: CASSVGGGGTYEQYF

j_call: TRBJ2-3
v_call: TRBV9
cdr3_aa: CASRASGVSTDTQYF

j_call: TRBJ2-7
v_call: TRBV29-1
cdr3_aa: CSVGGGRRSVYEQYF